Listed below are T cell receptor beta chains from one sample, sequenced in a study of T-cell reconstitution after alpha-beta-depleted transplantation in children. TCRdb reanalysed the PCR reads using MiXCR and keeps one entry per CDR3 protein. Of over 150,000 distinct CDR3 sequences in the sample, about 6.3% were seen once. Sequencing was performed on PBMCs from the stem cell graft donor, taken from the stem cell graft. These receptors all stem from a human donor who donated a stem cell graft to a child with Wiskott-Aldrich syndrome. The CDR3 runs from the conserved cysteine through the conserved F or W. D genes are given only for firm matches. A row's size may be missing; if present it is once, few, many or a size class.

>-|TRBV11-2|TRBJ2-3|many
TGTGCCAGCAGCTTAGTCGGGCGGGGCACAGATACGCAGTATTTT
CASSLVGRGTDTQYF
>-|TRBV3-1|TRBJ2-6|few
TGTGCCAGCAGCCAAGATCCGAGGGGTAGTGGGGCCAACGTCCTGACTTTC
CASSQDPRGSGANVLTF
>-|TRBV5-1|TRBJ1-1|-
TGCGCCAGCAGCGCGGACCCGAGACAGGTGGGCACTGAAGCTTTCTTT
CASSADPRQVGTEAFF
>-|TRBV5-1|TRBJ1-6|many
TGCGCCAGCAGCTTGTTGGGGGATTCACCCCTCCACTTT
CASSLLGDSPLHF
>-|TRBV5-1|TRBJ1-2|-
TGCGCCAGCAGCTTGGAGACAGGTTCCTATGGCTACACCTTC
CASSLETGSYGYTF
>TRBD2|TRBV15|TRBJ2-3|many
TGTGCCACCAGCAGAGATCGGCAGCGGGGGGGGTTCACAGATACGCAGTATTTT
CATSRDRQRGGFTDTQYF
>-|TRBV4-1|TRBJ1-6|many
TGCGCCAGCAGCCCCTCGACCCCGAGCAGTAATTCACCCCTCCACTTT
CASSPSTPSSNSPLHF
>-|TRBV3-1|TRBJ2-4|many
TGTGCCAGCAGCCAAGGGCAGGTGAACATTCAGTACTTC
CASSQGQVNIQYF
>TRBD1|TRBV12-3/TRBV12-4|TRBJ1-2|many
TGTGCCAGCAGGTTGACAGGGGTTTACAGCTATGGCTACACCTTC
CASRLTGVYSYGYTF
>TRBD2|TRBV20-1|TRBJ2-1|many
TGCAGTGCTAGTTTAAGGACTAGCGGTCTCTACAATGAGCAGTTCTTC
CSASLRTSGLYNEQFF
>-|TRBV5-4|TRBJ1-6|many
TGTGCCAGCAGCTTGCCCGACCAGAATTCACCCCTCCACTTT
CASSLPDQNSPLHF
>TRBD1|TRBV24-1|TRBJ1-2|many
TGTGCCACCAGTGGACGGTCGGGGACAGGGGACTATGGCTACACCTTC
CATSGRSGTGDYGYTF
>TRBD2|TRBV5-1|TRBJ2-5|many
TGCGCCAGCAGCTCGGGACTAGCGGGGGGGCAGAAGGAGACCCAGTACTTC
CASSSGLAGGQKETQYF
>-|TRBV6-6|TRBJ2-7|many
TGTGCCAGCAACCCTCGACAGGCCTGGGAGCAGTACTTC
CASNPRQAWEQYF
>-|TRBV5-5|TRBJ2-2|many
TGTGCCAGCAGCGGAATTGTCACCGGGGAGCTGTTTTTT
CASSGIVTGELFF
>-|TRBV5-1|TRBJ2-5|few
TGCGCCAGCAGCAAAATACTCCAAGAGACCCAGTACTTC
CASSKILQETQYF
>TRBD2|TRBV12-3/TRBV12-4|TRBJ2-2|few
TGTGCCAGCAGCCGCTACGCGGGGGACACCGGGGAGCTGTTTTTT
CASSRYAGDTGELFF
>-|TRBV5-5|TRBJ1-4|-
TGTGCCAGCAGCTTGTTTGCCGGAGATAATGAAAAACTGTTTTTT
CASSLFAGDNEKLFF
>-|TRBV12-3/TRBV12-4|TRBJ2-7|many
TGTGCCAGCAGTTTCCGTGCACAGAGTAACTACGAGCAGTACTTC
CASSFRAQSNYEQYF
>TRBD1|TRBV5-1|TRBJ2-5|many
TGCGCCAGCAGCCAAGGACAGGGTGAAGAGACCCAGTACTTC
CASSQGQGEETQYF
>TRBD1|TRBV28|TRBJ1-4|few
TGTGCCAGCAGTTCCGGACAGGGCGGAACTAATAGAAAACTGTTTTTT
CASSSGQGGTNRKLFF
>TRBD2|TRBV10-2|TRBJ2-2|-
TGCGCCAGCAGGTCGAGCGGGGGGTCCACCGGGGAGCTGTTTTTT
CASRSSGGSTGELFF
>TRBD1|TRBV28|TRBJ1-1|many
TGTGCCAGCAGTTTACGTAGGACAGGGAACACTGAAGCTTTCTTT
CASSLRRTGNTEAFF
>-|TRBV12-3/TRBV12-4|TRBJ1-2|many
TGTGCCAGCAGGGCGATCTATGGCTACACCTTC
CASRAIYGYTF
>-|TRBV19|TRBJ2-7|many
TGTGCCAGTAGCCCAGAGGGCTCCTACGAGCAGTACTTC
CASSPEGSYEQYF
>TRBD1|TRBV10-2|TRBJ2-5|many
TGCGCCAGCGGTGAAGACAGGGGGAAAGAGACCCAGTACTTC
CASGEDRGKETQYF
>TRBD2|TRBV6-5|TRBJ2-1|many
TGTGCCAGCAGTTCACGCACAGCGGGACGTATGTACAATGAGCAGTTCTTC
CASSSRTAGRMYNEQFF
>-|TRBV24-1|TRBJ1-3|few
TGTGCCACCAGTGAGGGGGGGCCTGGAAGGAACACCATATATTTT
CATSEGGPGRNTIYF
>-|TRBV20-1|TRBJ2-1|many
TGCAGTGCTATTTTAAACAATGAGCAGTTCTTC
CSAILNNEQFF
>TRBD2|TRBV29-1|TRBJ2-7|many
TGCAGCGTTGTTTTGGGCGGGAGATCTGCCTACGAGCAGTACTTC
CSVVLGGRSAYEQYF
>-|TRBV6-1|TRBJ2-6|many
TGTGCCAGCAGGGCAGTGTTCTCTGGGGCCAACGTCCTGACTTTC
CASRAVFSGANVLTF
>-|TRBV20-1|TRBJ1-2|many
TGCAGTGCTAGAGACCCCATCGGACGCAACTATGGCTACACCTTC
CSARDPIGRNYGYTF
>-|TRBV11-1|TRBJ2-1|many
TGTGCCAGCAGCTTTGGGCCTCCGGATGAGCAGTTCTTC
CASSFGPPDEQFF
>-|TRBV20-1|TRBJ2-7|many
TGCAGTGCTTCTTCGGGGTTCCTATCCTACGAGCAGTACTTC
CSASSGFLSYEQYF
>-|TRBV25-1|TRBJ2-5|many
TGTGCCAGCAGGGAGGGGGGGCTGGAGACCCAGTACTTC
CASREGGLETQYF
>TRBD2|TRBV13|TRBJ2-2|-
TGTGCCAGCAGCTTTAGCGGGGGAAACACCGGGGAGCTGTTTTTT
CASSFSGGNTGELFF
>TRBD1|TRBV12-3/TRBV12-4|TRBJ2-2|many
TGTGCCAGCAGTTTAGGAGGAGGGACAGGAATCACCGGGGAGCTGTTTTTT
CASSLGGGTGITGELFF
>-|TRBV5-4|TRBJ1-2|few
TGTGCCAGCACCCTGAGGGGGTATGGCTACACCTTC
CASTLRGYGYTF
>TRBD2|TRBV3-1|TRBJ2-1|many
TGTGCCAGCAGCCAAATTGGGGCTCGGTCACTAGCGGGGAATGAGCAGTTCTTC
CASSQIGARSLAGNEQFF
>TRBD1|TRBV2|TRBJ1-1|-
TGTGCCAGCAGTCCAGGACAGGGCTGGACTGAAGCTTTCTTT
CASSPGQGWTEAFF
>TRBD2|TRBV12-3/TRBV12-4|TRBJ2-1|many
TGTGCCAGCAGTACGGGAGCGGGAGCGGGAAATGAGCAGTTCTTC
CASSTGAGAGNEQFF
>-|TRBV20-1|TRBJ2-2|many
TGCAGTGCTAGCCACCTTTCCGGTAACACCGGGGAGCTGTTTTTT
CSASHLSGNTGELFF
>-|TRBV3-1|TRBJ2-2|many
TGTGCCAGCAGTCAAGATAGCAGGACCGGGGAGCTGTTTTTT
CASSQDSRTGELFF
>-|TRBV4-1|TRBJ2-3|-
TGCGCCAGCAGCCAAGAGGGGGGTTATACGCAGTATTTT
CASSQEGGYTQYF
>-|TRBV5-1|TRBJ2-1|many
TGCGCCAGCAGCTTGGCCACGGAAGGCGATGAGCAGTTCTTC
CASSLATEGDEQFF
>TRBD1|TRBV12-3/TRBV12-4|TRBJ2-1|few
TGTGCCAGCAGTTTAGGACAGGGGAGGTACAATGAGCAGTTCTTC
CASSLGQGRYNEQFF